This record looks at one T cell receptor (beta chain) sequence and its context. As yet, its antigen is unknown. This entry is derived from a study of identifying expanded T cells in peripheral blood. Whole-study findings and limits: Differentially abundant clones: around 1.2 between replicates, 16.4 at around 14 days, 19 to 20 at four.

This CDR3 comprises 21 residues. The repertoire was sequenced with immunoSEQ multiplex PCR; TCRdb's copy has only in-frame clones and lacks some. Here the sample spans around 68,000 clones, around 87% being singletons. This chain uses TRBV21-1 with TRBJ1-5. TRBV21-1 is a pseudogene segment. Sequenced material: blood. The TCR comes from a person aged 18 to 70 in good health. Here the CDR3 DNA reads TGTGCCAGCAGCAAGATTCAGGGAGGGGGCACGAGGGGCATGAGGGGTCAGCCCCAGCATTTT. This sequence encodes CASSKIQGGGTRGMRGQPQHF.